This TCR beta chain was profiled in a study of CXCR3-negative and CXCR3-positive naive CD8 T cells (dated by TCRdb to between 2018 and 2020). Broadly, across the study: In total, some 140 million TRB reads were obtained, which works out to roughly 1.5 +/- 0.3 million reads per library. Diversity and physicochemical repertoire analyses covered some eleven donors pooled from two independent experiments. TRBV-TRBJ cluster analysis included naive subsets from roughly 5 donors and memory cells from 3 donors. Here is what the overall study found, with its caveats: Surface CD5, linked to self-reactivity in mice, was comparable between naive subsets; TCR interaction strength was therefore also inferred from TRB CDR3 physicochemical properties. CXCR3 expression partially decreased after cryopreservation, so most assays used freshly isolated PBMCs. Both naive subsets had comparably high repertoire diversity, while memory CD8+ T cells had much lower repertoire diversity. Similar TRBV-TRBJ usage was shown by naive CXCR3-negative and CXCR3-positive cells from the same donor, whereas distinct patterns were shown by memory cells.

Details on this clonotype: The antigen this receptor binds is unknown.

TCRdb shows the sequencer as NextSeq 550. The Human TCR Profiling Kit (MiLaboratory) was used to prepare UMI-labeled 5' RACE TRB cDNA libraries. The full amount of extracted RNA was used for cDNA synthesis, and the full amount of resulting cDNA was used for PCR amplification. Libraries were prepared in parallel with an identical number of PCR cycles. Under the source paper's analysis protocol: With a minimum of two reads required per UMI, MIGEC and MiXCR pulled out about 50,000 +/- 10,000 unique UMI-labeled TRB cDNA molecules from each library. On average, about 40,000 +/- 10,000 functional in-frame TRB CDR3 nucleotide clonotypes lacking stop codons were found per library. After downsampling to 5000 UMI-labeled TRB molecules per sample, diversity metrics, including normalized Shannon-Wiener and Chao1, were computed in VDJtools. VDJtools was used to calculate clonotype-size-weighted physicochemical properties of the central five CDR3 residues, namely interaction energy, strength, volume and Kidera factor 4. One entry per CDR3 protein sequence results from the TCRdb reprocessing of the reads, with DNA left out. The V and J calls follow TCRdb's processing rather than the paper's. The table for this sample lists some 22,000 distinct CDR3 sequences. About 18% of the sample is in the top ten clones.

Each CD8+ T cell subset was flow-sorted in triplicate, with over 250,000 cells per subset placed directly into RLT lysis buffer. Peripheral blood mononuclear cells were isolated from buffy coats by standard density gradient centrifugation. Total RNA was extracted from sorted cells using an RNeasy Mini Kit. Sequencing was performed on memory CD8+ T cells from blood. According to the study, the label for this sample's cell subset or site signals: conventional CD8+ memory T cells (TMEM), sorted as controls. The receptor was derived from a human donor in good health. Some clones in this sample may be carry-over from other donors' samples.

The CDR3: CSARVGTSEHEQFF. The chain joins TRBV20-1 to TRBJ2-1; there is no DNA to check the TCRdb D call of TRBD2. Via the germline V gene (reference sequence), CDR1 is DFQATT and CDR2 SNEGSKA. Taken from cysteine to phenylalanine, the CDR3 has 14 residues. This entry has no DNA.